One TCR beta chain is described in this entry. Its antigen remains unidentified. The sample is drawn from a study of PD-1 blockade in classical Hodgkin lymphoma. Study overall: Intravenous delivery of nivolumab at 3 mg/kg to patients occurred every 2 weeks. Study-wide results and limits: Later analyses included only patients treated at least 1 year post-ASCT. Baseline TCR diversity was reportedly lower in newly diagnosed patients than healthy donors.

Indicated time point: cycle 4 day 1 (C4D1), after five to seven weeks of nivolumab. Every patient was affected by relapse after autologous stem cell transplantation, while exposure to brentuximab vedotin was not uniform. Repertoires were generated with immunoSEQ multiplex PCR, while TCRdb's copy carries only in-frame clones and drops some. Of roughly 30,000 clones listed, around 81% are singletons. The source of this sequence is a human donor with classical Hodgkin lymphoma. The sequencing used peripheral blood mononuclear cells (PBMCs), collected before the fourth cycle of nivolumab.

CDR3 residues: CASSQGNEQFF. In nucleotides, the CDR3 is TGCGCCAGCAGCCAAGGGAATGAGCAGTTCTTC. This sequence joins TRBV4-3 and TRBJ2-1; D remains ambiguous. This CDR3 region has 11 residues. Looked up from germline, CDR1 is LGHNA and CDR2 is YSLEER. V was shortened by 1 base and J by 7 bases, with 2 bases between the two germline ends.